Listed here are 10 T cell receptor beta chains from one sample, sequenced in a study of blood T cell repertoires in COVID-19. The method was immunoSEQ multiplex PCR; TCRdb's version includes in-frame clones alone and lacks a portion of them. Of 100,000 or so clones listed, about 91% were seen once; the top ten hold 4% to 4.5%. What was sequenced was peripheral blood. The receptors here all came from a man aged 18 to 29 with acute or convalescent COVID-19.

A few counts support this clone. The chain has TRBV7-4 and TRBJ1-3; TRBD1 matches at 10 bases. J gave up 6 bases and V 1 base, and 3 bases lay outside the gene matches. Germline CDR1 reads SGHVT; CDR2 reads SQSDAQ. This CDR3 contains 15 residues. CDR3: CASSLGGQGENTIYF. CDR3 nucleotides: TGTGCCAGCAGCTTAGGCGGACAGGGGGAAAACACCATATATTTT.

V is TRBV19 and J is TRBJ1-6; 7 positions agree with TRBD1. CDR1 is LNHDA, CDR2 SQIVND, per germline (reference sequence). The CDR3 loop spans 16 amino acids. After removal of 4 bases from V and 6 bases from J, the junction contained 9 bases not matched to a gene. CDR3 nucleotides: TGTGCCAGTAGTACCGCGGAGGGGGCTTTTAATTCACCCCTCCACTTT. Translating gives CASSTAEGAFNSPLHF.

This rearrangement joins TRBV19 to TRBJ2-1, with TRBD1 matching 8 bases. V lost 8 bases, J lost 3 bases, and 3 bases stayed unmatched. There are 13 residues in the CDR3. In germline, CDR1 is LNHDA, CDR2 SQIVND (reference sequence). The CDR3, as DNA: TGTGCCAGTGGGACAGGAGGCTACAATGAGCAGTTCTTC. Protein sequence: CASGTGGYNEQFF.

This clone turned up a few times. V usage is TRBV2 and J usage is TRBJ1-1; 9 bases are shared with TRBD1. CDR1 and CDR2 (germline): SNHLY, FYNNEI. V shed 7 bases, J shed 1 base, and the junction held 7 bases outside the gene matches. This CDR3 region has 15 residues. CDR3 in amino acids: CASKLDRGRNTEAFF. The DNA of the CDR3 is TGTGCCAGCAAGCTGGACAGGGGACGGAACACTGAAGCTTTCTTT.

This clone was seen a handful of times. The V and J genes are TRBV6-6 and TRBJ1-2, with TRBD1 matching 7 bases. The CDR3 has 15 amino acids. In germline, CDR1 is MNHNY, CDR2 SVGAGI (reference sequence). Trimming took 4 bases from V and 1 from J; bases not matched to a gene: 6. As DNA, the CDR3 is TGTGCCAGCAGTTGGAGGACAGGCTATAACTATGGCTACACCTTC. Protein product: CASSWRTGYNYGYTF.

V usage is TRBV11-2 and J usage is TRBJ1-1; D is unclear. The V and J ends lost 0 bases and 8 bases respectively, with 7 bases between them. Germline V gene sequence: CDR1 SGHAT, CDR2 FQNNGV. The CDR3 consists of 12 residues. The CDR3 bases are TGTGCCAGCAGCTTAGAGGTCAGGGAAGCTTTCTTT. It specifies CASSLEVREAFF. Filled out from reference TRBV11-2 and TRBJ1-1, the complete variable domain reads EAGVAQSPRYKIIEKRQSVAFWCNPISGHATLYWYQQILGQGPKLLIQFQNNGVVDDSQLPKDRFSAERLKGVDSTLKIQPAKLEDSAVYLCASSLEVREAFFGQGTRLTVV.

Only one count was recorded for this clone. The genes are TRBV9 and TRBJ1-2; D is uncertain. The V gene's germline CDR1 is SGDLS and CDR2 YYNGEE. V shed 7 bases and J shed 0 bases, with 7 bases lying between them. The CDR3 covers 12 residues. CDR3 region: CASEVANYGYTF. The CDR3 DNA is TGTGCCAGCGAGGTCGCTAACTATGGCTACACCTTC.

CDR3 in amino acids: CASSLVAGGWQFF. DNA for the CDR3: TGCGCCAGCAGCTTGGTGGCAGGGGGCTGGCAGTTCTTC. The rearrangement uses TRBV5-1 and TRBJ2-1, with 8 bases fitting TRBD1. The germline CDR1 and CDR2 sequences are SGHRS and YFSETQ. The CDR3 spans 13 residues. V trimming: 0 bases; J trimming: 12 bases; junction bases outside the gene matches: 5.

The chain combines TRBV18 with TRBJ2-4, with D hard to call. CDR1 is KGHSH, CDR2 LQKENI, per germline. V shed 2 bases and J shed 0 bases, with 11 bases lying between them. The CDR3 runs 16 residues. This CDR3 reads CASSPGGSAAKNIQYF. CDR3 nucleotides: TGTGCCAGCTCACCAGGCGGCAGCGCAGCCAAAAACATTCAGTACTTC.

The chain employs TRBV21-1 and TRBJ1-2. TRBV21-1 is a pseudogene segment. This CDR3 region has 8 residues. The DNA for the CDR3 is TGTGCCAGCTGGCGGAACCTCTTC. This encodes CASWRNLF.